This TCR beta chain was retrieved from a study of T-cell memory formation after mild COVID-19. Study at large: TCR clustering was largely donor specific. Study-wide results and limits: Day 15 to 85 contracting clones showed balanced CD4/CD8; later expanders leaned CD4+. Contracting CD4+ clones lay largely in CM and EM, with CD8+ ones residing in EMRA. Some responding clones appeared in pre-infection memory, suggesting cross-reactive memory joined.

CDR1 and CDR2 (germline): DFQATT, SNEGSKA (reference sequence). The CDR3 is 14 residues long. Between the trimmed V and J ends, which lost 2 bases and 3 bases, there was a span of 12 bases. TCRdb passed the 5' RACE reads through MiXCR, listing each CDR3 protein once. The sample lists hundreds of thousands of distinct CDR3 sequences, 15% occurring once. In its sample, this clonotype was seen a few times. Its antigen is currently unknown. Sample: PBMCs or a T cell subset sorted from them (not recorded which). The clonotype was recovered from a man aged 18 to 29 who had mild COVID-19 (a few samples of this study predate the infection). Cell type and time point are not known. The chain is built from TRBV20-1 and TRBJ2-3, with D hard to call. CDR3 coding DNA: TGCAGTGCTAGAACTGGGCTCAGTACAGATACGCAGTATTTT. This gives the protein CSARTGLSTDTQYF.